The source of this T cell receptor (beta chain) is a study of tumor and adjacent non-tumor tissue in lung cancer. Points from the study as a whole: In normal lung, the top 100 clones were significantly more dominant than in tumor. Compared with tumor, normal lung showed significantly lower TCR diversity.

The CDR3 length is 16 residues. No cell sorting was done before RNA was extracted from the tissue. Donors were chemotherapy-naive, newly diagnosed lung cancer surgical patients in China, August–late 2014. The library came from three nested PCR rounds adapted from ARM-PCR protocols. One entry per CDR3 protein results from TCRdb running MiXCR on the multiplex PCR reads. This repertoire shows some 74,000 distinct CDR3 sequences, roughly 72% found once; its top ten account for under 9.5%. On this clonotype itself: The antigen remains undetermined. One end of the junction is discordant with germline, which a read error may explain.

Material for sequencing was lung tumor tissue. The TCR was taken from a woman aged 40 to 49 with non-small cell lung cancer. The genes are TRBV12-3 or TRBV12-4 and TRBJ2-3, with 14 bases identical to TRBD2. The CDR3 region has the DNA TGTGCCAGCGGCCCTGGGACTAGCGGGAGCACAGATACGCGGTATTTT. It yields the protein CASGPGTSGSTDTRYF.